This is a list of T cell receptor beta chains from one sample in a study of cytomegalovirus exposure and HLA in healthy donors. Clones were read by immunoSEQ multiplex PCR, and TCRdb kept only the in-frame ones, dropping some. The data show 130,000 to 150,000 clones, about three quarters seen once. The sample taken for sequencing was PBMCs. These receptor sequences come from a woman aged 40 to 50 in good health and CMV-seronegative. Each CDR3 is given with its conserved first and last residue. The D gene is left open where the match is weak. Clone sizes are given selectively: once, few, many, or a class where the clone is expanded.

d_gene	v_gene	j_gene	abundance	CDR3aa	CDR3nt
-	TRBV25-1	TRBJ2-1	-	CASSDAWRGHEQFF	TGTGCCAGCAGTGATGCTTGGAGGGGCCATGAGCAGTTCTTC
TRBD2	TRBV15	TRBJ2-3	-	CATSKEAGGLRADTQYF	TGTGCCACCAGCAAGGAAGCGGGGGGGCTCCGAGCAGATACGCAGTATTTT
TRBD2	TRBV9	TRBJ2-3	-	CASSATSGGGTDTQYF	TGTGCCAGCAGCGCCACTAGCGGGGGTGGCACAGATACGCAGTATTTT
-	TRBV15	TRBJ2-2	-	CATSTPDRLNTGELFF	TGTGCCACCAGCACCCCAGACAGGCTGAACACCGGGGAGCTGTTTTTT
-	TRBV6-1	TRBJ1-2	few	CASTGDYGYTF	TGTGCCAGCACAGGGGACTATGGCTACACCTTC
TRBD2	TRBV5-1	TRBJ2-5	once	CASSLLGTSGETQYF	TGCGCCAGCAGCTTGTTAGGGACTAGCGGGGAAACCCAGTACTTC
TRBD1	TRBV12-5	TRBJ2-3	-	CASGSDRGDTQYF	TGTGCTAGTGGTTCAGACAGGGGTGATACGCAGTATTTT
-	TRBV29-1	TRBJ1-2	-	CSVEDSGNYGYTF	TGCAGCGTTGAAGATAGCGGTAACTATGGCTACACCTTC
TRBD2	TRBV13	TRBJ2-1	-	CASSLESLAGGNEQFF	TGTGCCAGCAGCTTAGAATCGCTAGCGGGGGGCAATGAGCAGTTCTTC
TRBD1	TRBV27	TRBJ2-1	-	CASSDPGQGYNEQFF	TGTGCCAGCAGTGACCCGGGACAGGGTTACAATGAGCAGTTCTTC
-	TRBV5-6	TRBJ1-6	-	CASSLQFEGSPLHF	TGTGCCAGCAGCTTGCAGTTTGAGGGTTCACCCCTCCACTTT
-	TRBV5-4	TRBJ1-3	-	CASSPGQTGNTIYF	TGTGCCAGCAGCCCCGGACAGACGGGGAACACCATATATTTT
-	TRBV4-3	TRBJ1-6	-	CASSQVAESSYNSPLHF	TGCGCCAGCAGCCAAGTCGCGGAAAGCTCCTATAATTCACCCCTCCACTTT
-	TRBV5-6	TRBJ2-3	few	CASSLGTGFTSTDTQYF	TGTGCCAGCAGCCTCGGAACGGGGTTCACTAGCACAGATACGCAGTATTTT
-	TRBV7-6	TRBJ2-3	-	CASSQDTTDTQYF	TGTGCCAGCAGCCAAGATACTACAGATACGCAGTATTTT
TRBD1	TRBV5-4	TRBJ1-2	-	CASSLARQGGYGYTF	TGTGCCAGCAGCTTGGCGCGACAGGGTGGCTATGGCTACACCTTC
TRBD1	TRBV9	TRBJ1-2	-	CASSEGQGLNYGYTF	TGTGCCAGCAGCGAGGGACAGGGGCTTAACTATGGCTACACCTTC